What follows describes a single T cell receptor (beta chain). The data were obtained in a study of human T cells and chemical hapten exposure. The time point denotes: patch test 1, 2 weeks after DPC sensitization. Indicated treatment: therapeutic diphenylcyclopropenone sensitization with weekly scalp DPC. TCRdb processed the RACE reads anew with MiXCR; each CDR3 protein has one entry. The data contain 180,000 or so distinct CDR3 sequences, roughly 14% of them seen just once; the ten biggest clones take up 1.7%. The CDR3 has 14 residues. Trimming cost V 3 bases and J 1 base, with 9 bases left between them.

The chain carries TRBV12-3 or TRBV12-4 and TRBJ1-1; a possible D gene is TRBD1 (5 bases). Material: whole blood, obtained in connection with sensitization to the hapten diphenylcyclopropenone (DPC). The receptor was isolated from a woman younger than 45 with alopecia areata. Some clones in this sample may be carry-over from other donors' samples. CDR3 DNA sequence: TGTGCCAGCAGTTTCGGGGGATCGAACACTGAAGCTTTCTTT. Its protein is CASSFGGSNTEAFF.